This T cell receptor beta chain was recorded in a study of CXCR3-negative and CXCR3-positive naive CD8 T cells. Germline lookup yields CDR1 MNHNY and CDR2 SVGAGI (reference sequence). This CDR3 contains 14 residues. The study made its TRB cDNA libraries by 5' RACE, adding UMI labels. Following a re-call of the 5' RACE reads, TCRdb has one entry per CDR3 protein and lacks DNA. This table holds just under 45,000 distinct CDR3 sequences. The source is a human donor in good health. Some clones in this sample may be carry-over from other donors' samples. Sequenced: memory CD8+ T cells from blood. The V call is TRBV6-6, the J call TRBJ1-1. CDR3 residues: CASSGPVMNTEAFF.